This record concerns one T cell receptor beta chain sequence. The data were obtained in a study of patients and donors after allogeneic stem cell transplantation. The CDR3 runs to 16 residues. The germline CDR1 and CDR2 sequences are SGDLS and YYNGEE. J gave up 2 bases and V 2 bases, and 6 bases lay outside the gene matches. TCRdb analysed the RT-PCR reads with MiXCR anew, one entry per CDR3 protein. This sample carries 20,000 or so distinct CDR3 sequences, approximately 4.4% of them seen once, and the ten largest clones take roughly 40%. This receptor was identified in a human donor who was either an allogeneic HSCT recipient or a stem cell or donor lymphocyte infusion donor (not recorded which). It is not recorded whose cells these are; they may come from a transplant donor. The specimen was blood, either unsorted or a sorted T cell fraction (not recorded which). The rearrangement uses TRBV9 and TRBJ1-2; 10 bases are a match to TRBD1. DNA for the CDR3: TGTGCCAGCAGCGTCCACCGACAGGGGGCGAACTATGGCTACACCTTC. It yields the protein CASSVHRQGANYGYTF.